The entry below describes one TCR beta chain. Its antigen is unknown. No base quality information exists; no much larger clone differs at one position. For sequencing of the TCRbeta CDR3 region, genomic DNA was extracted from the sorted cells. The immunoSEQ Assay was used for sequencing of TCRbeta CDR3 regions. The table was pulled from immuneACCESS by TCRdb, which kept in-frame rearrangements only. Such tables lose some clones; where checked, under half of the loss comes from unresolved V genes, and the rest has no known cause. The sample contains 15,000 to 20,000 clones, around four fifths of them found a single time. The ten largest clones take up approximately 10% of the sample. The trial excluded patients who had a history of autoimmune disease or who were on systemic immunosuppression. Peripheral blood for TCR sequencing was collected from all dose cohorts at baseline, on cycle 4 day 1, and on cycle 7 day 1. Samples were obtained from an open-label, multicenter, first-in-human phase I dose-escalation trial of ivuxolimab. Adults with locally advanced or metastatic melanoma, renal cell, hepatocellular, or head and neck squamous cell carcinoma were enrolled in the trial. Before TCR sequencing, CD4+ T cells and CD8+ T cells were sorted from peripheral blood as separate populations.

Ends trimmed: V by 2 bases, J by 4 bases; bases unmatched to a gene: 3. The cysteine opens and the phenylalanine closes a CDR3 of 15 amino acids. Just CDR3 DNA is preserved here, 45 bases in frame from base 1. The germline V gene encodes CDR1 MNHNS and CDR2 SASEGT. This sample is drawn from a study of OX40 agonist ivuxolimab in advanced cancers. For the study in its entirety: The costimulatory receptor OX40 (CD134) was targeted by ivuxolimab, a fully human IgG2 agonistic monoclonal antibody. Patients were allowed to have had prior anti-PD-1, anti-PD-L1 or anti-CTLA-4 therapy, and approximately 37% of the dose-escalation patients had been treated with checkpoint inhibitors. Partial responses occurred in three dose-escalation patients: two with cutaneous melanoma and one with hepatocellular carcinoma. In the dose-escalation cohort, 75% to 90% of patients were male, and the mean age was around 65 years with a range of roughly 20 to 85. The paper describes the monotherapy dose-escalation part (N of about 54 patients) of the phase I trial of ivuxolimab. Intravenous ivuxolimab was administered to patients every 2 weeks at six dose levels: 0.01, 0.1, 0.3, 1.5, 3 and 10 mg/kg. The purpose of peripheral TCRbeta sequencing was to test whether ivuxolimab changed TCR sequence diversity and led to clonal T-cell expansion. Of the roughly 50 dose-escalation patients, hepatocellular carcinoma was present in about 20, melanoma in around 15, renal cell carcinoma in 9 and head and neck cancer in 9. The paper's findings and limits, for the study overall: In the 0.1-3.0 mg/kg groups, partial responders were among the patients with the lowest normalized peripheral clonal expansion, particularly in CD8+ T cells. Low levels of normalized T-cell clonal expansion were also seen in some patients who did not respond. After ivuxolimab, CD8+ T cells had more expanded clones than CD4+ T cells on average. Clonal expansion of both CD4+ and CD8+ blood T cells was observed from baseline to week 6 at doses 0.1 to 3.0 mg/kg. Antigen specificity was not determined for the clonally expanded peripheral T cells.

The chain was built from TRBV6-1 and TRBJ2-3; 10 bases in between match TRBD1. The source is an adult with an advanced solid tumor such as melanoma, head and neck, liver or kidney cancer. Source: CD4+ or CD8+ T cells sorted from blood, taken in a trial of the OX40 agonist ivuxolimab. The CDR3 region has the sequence CASSEIGQGADTQYF. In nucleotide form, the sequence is TGTGCCAGCAGTGAAATAGGACAGGGGGCAGATACGCAGTATTTT.